This T cell receptor (beta chain) was retrieved from a study of control samples from healthy donors and cancer patients. Sequencing was performed with immunoSEQ multiplex PCR; in TCRdb, only in-frame clones are kept and a portion is missing. Altogether 80,000 or so clones are present, roughly 94% being singletons, with the ten largest covering about 6.2%. Trimming removed 4 bases at V and 0 bases at J, with 5 bases between. This CDR3 is built from 13 residues. From germline, CDR1 is SGHRS and CDR2 YFSETQ. The TCR was taken from a woman aged 40 to 55 in good health. The sequenced sample was blood. The chain couples TRBV5-1 to TRBJ1-5; D is undetermined. In DNA, the CDR3 is TGCGCCAGCAGCCCCCATAGCAATCAGCCCCAGCATTTT. Translated, it gives CASSPHSNQPQHF.